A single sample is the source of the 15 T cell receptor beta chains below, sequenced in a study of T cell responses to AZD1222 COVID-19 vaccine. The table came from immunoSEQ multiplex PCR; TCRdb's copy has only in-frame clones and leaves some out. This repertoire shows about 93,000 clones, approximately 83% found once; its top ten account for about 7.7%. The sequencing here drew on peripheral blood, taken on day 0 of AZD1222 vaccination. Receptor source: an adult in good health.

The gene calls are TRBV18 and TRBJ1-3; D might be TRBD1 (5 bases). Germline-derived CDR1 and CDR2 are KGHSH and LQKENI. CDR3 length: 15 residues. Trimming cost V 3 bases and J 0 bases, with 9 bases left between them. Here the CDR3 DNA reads TGTGCCAGCTCACCGGACACAGTCTCTGGAAACACCATATATTTT. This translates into CASSPDTVSGNTIYF. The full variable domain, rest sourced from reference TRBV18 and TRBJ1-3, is NAGVMQNPRHLVRRRGQEARLRCSPMKGHSHVYWYRQLPEEGLKFMVYLQKENIIDESGMPKERFSAEFPKEGPSILRIQQVVRGDSAAYFCASSPDTVSGNTIYFGEGSWLTVV.

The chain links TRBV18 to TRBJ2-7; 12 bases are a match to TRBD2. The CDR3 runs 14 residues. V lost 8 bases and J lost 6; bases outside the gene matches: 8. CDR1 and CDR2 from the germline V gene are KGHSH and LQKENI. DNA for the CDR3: TGTGCCAGCGCCCCACTAGCGGGAGGCCCCGAGCAGTACTTC. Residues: CASAPLAGGPEQYF.

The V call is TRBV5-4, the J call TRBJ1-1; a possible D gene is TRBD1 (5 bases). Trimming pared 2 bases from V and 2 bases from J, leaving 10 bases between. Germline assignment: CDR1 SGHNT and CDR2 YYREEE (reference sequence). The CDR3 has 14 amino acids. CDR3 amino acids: CASSFGGGNTEAFF. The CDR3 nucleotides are TGTGCCAGCAGCTTCGGGGGGGGTAACACTGAAGCTTTCTTT.

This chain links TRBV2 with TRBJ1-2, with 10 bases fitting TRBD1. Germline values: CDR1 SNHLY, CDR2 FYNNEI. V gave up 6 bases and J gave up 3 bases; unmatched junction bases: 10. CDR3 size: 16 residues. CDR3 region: CASRGNPGQGYYGYTF. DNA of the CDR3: TGTGCCAGCAGAGGCAACCCGGGACAGGGGTACTATGGCTACACCTTC.

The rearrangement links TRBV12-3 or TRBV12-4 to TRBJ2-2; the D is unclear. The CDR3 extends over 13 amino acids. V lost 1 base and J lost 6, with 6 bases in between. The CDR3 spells CASSLGVAGELFF. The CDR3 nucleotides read TGTGCCAGCAGTTTAGGTGTCGCCGGGGAGCTGTTTTTT.

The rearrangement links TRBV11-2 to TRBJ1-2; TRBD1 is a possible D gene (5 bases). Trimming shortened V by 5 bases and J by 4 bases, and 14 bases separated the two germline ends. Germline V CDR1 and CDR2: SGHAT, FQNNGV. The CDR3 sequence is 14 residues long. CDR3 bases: TGTGCCAGCAGCCCAGGCGACAGCATCTATGGCTACACCTTC. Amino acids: CASSPGDSIYGYTF.

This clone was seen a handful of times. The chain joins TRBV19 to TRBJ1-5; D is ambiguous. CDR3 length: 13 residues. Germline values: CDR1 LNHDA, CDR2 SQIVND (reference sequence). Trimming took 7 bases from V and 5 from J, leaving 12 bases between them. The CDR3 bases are TGTGCCAGTAACGGGGTCCTAGATCAGCCCCAGCATTTT. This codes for CASNGVLDQPQHF.

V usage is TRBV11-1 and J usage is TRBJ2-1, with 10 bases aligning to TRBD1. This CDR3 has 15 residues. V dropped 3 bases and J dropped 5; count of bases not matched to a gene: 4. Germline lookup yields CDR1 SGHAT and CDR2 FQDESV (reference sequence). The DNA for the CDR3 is TGTGCCAGCAGCTTCGATGACAGGGGGCACAATGAGCAGTTCTTC. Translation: CASSFDDRGHNEQFF.

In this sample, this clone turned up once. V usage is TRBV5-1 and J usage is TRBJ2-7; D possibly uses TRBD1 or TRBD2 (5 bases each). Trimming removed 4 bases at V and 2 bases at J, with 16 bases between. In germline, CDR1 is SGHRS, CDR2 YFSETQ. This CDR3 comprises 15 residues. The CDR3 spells CASSAGPQGTYEQYF. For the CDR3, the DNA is TGCGCCAGCAGCGCGGGCCCTCAGGGCACCTACGAGCAGTACTTC.

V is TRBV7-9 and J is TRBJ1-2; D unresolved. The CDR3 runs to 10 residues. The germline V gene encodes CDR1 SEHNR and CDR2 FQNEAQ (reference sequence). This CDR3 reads CAGADYGYTF. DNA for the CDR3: TGTGCGGGAGCGGACTATGGCTACACCTTC.

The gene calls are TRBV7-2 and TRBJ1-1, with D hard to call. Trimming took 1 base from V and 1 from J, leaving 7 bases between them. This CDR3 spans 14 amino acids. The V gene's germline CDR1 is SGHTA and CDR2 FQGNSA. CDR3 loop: CASSLGRGNTEAFF. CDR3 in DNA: TGTGCCAGCAGCTTAGGGCGTGGGAACACTGAAGCTTTCTTT.

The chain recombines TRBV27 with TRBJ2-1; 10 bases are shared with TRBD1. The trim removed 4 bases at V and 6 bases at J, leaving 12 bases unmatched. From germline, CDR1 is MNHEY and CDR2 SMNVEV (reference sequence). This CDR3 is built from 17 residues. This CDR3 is CASSYSLGTGAFNEQFF. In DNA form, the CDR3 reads TGTGCCAGCAGTTACTCTTTGGGGACAGGGGCATTCAATGAGCAGTTCTTC.

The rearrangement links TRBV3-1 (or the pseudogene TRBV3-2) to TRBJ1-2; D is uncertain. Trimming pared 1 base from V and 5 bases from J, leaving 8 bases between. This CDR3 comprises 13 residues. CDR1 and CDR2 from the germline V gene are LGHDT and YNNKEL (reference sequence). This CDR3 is CASSQVQTYGYTF. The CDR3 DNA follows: TGTGCCAGCAGCCAAGTCCAGACGTATGGCTACACCTTC.

The CDR3 DNA sequence: TGTGCCAGTAGTATAGGGGAAGGCTACGAGCAGTACTTC. Its protein product is CASSIGEGYEQYF. This chain links TRBV19 with TRBJ2-7; D gene unclear. This CDR3 contains 13 residues. CDR1 is LNHDA, CDR2 SQIVND, per germline (reference sequence). V lost 1 base to trimming and J lost 3 bases, with 7 bases between them. Based on the CDR3 plus reference TRBV19 and TRBJ2-7, the full variable domain is DGGITQSPKYLFRKEGQNVTLSCEQNLNHDAMYWYRQDPGQGLRLIYYSQIVNDFQKGDIAEGYSVSREKKESFPLTVTSAQKNPTAFYLCASSIGEGYEQYFGPGTRLTVT.

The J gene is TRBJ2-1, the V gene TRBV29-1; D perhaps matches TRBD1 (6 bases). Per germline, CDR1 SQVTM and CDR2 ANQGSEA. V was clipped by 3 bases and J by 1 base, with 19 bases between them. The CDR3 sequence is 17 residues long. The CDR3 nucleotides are TGCAGCGTTGACGGGGTCGCAGGGGCCGTTTCCTACAATGAGCAGTTCTTC. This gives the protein CSVDGVAGAVSYNEQFF.